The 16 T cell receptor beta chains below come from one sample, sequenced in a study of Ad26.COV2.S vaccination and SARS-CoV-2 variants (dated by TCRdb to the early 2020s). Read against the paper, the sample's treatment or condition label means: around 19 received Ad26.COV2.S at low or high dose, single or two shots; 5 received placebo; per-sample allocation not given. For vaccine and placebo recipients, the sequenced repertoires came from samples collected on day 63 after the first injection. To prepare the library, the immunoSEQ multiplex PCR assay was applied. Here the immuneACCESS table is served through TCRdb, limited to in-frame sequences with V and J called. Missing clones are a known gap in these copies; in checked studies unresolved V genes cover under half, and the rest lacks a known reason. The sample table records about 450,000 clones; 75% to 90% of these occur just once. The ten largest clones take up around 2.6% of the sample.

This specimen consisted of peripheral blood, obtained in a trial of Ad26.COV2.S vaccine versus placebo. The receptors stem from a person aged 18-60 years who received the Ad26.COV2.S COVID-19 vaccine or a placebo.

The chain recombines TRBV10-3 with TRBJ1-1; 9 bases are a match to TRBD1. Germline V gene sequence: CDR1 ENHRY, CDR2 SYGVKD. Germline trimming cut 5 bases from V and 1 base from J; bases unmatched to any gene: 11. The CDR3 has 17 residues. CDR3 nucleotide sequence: TGTGCCATCAGTTCCTCCGGGACAGGGTTGTGGAACACTGAAGCTTTCTTT. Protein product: CAISSSGTGLWNTEAFF.

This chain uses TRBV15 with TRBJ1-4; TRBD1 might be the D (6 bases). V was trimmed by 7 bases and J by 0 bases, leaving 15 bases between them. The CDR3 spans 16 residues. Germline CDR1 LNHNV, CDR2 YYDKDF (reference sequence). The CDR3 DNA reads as TGTGCCACCAAATGGGGACACCGAGCAACTAATGAAAAACTGTTTTTT. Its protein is CATKWGHRATNEKLFF.

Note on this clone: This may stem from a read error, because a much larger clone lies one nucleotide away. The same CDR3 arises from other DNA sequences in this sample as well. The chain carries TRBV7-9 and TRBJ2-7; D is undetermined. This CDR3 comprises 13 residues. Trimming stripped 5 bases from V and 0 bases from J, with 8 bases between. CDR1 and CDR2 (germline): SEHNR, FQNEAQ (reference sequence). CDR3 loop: CASSPGGSYEQYV. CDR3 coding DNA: TGTGCCAGCAGCCCGGGCGGCTCCTACGAGCAGTACGTC.

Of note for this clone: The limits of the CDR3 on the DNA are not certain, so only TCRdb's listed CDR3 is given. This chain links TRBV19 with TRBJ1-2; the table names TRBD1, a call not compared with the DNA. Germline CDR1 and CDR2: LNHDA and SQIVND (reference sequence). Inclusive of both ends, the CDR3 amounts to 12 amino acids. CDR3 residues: CASSEKVGQGTF.

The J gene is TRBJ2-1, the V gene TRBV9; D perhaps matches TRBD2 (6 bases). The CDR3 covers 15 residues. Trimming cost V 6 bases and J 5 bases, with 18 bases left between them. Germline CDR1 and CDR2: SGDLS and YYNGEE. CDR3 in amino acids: CASTIRGTDNNEQFF. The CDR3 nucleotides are TGTGCCAGCACCATCCGCGGGACGGATAACAATGAGCAGTTCTTC.

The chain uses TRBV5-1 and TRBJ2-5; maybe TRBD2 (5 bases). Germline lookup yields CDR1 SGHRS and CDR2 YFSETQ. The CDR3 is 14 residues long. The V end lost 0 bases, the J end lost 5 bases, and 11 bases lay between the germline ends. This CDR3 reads CASSLEGGGETQYF. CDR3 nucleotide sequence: TGCGCCAGCAGCTTGGAGGGCGGCGGGGAGACCCAGTACTTC. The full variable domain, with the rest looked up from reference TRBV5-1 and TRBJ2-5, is KAGVTQTPRYLIKTRGQQVTLSCSPISGHRSVSWYQQTPGQGLQFLFEYFSETQRNKGNFPGRFSGRQFSNSRSEMNVSTLELGDSALYLCASSLEGGGETQYFGPGTRLLVL.

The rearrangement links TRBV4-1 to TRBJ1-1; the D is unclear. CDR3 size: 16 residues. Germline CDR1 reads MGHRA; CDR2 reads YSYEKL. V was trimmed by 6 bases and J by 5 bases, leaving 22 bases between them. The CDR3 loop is CASRTGSDKKGTEAFF. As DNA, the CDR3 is TGCGCCAGCAGAACCGGTTCGGATAAAAAAGGGACTGAAGCTTTCTTT.

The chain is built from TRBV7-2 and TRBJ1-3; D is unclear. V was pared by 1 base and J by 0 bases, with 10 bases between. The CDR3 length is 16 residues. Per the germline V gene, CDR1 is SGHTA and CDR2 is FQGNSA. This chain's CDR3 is CASSLVVGYSGNTIYF. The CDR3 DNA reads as TGTGCCAGCAGCTTAGTTGTCGGATACTCTGGAAACACCATATATTTT.

CDR3 nucleotide sequence: TGTGCCAGCAGCTTACAAGCGCCCCCAGATACGCAGTATTTT. This gives the protein CASSLQAPPDTQYF. This chain joins TRBV7-3 and TRBJ2-3; D not certain. This CDR3 spans 14 amino acids. Trimming removed 2 bases from V and 4 bases from J, with 10 bases in between. CDR1 is SGHTA and CDR2 is FQGTGA in the germline V gene.

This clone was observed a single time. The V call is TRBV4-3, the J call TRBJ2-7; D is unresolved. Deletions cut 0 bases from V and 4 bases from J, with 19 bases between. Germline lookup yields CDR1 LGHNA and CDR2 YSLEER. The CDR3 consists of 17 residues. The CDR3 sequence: CASSQDWSQTSQYEQYF. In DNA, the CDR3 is TGCGCCAGCAGCCAAGATTGGTCACAAACGTCTCAGTACGAGCAGTACTTC.

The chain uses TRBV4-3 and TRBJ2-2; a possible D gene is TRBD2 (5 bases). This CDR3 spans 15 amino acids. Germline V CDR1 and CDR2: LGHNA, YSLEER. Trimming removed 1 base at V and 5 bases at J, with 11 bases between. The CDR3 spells CASSQAERQTGELFF. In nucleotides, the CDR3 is TGCGCCAGCAGCCAAGCGGAGCGGCAGACCGGGGAGCTGTTTTTT.

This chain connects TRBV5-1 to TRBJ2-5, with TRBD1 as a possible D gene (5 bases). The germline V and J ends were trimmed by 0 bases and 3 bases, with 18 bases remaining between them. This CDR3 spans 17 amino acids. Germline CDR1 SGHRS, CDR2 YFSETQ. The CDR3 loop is CASSLGGSWGWEETQYF. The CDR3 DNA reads TGCGCCAGCAGCTTGGGTGGGTCGTGGGGCTGGGAAGAGACCCAGTACTTC.

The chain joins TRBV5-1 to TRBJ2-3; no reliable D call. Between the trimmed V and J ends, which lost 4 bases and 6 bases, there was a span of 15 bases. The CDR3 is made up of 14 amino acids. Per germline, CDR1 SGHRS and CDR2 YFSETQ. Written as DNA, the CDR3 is TGCGCCAGCAGCCCCGGATCCCTTGGGGATACGCAGTATTTT. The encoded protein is CASSPGSLGDTQYF.

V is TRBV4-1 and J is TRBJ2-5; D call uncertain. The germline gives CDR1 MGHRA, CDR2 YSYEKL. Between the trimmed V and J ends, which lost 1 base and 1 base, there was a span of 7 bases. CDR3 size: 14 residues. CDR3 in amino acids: CASSQAHRQETQYF. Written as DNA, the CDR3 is TGCGCCAGCAGCCAAGCCCACCGCCAAGAGACCCAGTACTTC.

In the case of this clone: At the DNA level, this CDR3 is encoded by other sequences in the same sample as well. The CDR3 DNA sequence: TGCGCCAGCAGCTTGGGGACAGGGCAAGAGACCCAGTACTTC. Translating it yields CASSLGTGQETQYF. The V and J genes are TRBV5-1 and TRBJ2-5; 8 nucleotides agree with TRBD1. Trimming at V came to 0 bases and at J to 2 bases, leaving 0 bases not matched to a gene. Germline assignment: CDR1 SGHRS and CDR2 YFSETQ. This CDR3 is 14 amino acids long.

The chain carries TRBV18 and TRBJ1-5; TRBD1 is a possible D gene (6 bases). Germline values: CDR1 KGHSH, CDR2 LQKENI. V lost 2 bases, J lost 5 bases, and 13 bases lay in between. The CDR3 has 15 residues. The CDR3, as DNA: TGTGCCAGCTCACCAAACCCGGGGGCGGATCAGCCCCAGCATTTT. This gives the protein CASSPNPGADQPQHF.